Given below is one T cell receptor (beta chain) in context. The CDR3 covers 16 residues. V was shortened by 1 base and J by 5 bases, with 15 bases between the two germline ends. Germline V CDR1 and CDR2: MNHEY, SMNVEV (reference sequence). The data were taken from a study of blood T cell repertoires in COVID-19. Sequencing used immunoSEQ multiplex PCR; TCRdb keeps in-frame clones, though not all of them. The profile shows around 130,000 clones, less than 90% of them singletons. Source material: peripheral blood. This receptor was taken from a man in his fifties or sixties with acute or convalescent COVID-19. This chain uses TRBV27 with TRBJ2-1; D might be TRBD2 (6 bases). This CDR3 is CASSLLYRGNHNEQFF. The CDR3 bases are TGTGCCAGCAGTTTATTATACCGCGGGAACCACAATGAGCAGTTCTTC.